This entry concerns a single TCR beta chain. The antigen remains unidentified. PCR involved 60 Vbeta and 13 Jbeta primers. Clones were read by immunoSEQ multiplex PCR, and TCRdb kept only the in-frame ones, dropping some. The sample has about 120,000 clones; around 73% are singletons. This record belongs to a study of cytomegalovirus exposure and HLA in healthy donors. Study-wide findings and caveats: Sequencing had likely introduced a cluster of highly shared sequence variants as an artifact. Fewer N-insertions than the roughly 630-donor mean were reportedly shown by an Asian-associated ancestry cluster in a later analysis.

Sequenced sample: PBMCs. The receptor's source is a woman aged 25 to 39 in good health and CMV-seropositive.

CDR3 sequence (DNA): TGTGCCTGGGGACAGAATTCGTACACTGAAGCTTTCTTT. It yields the protein CAWGQNSYTEAFF. This sequence joins TRBV30 and TRBJ1-1; the D gene is possibly TRBD1 (6 bases). Trimming stripped 5 bases from V and 3 bases from J, with 13 bases between. The germline V gene has CDR1 GTSNPN and CDR2 SVGIG (reference sequence). This CDR3 is 13 amino acids long.